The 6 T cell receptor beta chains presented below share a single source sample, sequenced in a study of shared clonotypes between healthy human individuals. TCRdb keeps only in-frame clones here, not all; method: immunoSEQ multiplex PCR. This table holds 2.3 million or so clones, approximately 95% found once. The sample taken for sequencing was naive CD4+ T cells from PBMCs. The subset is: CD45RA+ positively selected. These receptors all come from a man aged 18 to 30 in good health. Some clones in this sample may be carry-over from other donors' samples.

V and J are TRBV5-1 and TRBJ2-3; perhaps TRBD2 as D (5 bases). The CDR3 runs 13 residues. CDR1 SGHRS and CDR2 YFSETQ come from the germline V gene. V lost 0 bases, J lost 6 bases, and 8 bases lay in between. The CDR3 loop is CASSLGLPDTQYF. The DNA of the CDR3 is TGCGCCAGCAGCTTGGGACTACCGGATACGCAGTATTTT.

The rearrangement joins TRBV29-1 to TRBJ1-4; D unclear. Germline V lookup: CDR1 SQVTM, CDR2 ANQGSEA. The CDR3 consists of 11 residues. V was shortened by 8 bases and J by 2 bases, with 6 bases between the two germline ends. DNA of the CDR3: TGCAGCTGTCTTACTAATGAAAAACTGTTTTTT. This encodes CSCLTNEKLFF.

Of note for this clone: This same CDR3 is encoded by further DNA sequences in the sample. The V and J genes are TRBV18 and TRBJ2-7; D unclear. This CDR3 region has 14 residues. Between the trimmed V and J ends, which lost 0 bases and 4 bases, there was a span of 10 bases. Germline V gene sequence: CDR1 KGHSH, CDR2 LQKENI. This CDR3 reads CASSPPSRSYEQYF. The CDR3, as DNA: TGTGCCAGCTCACCACCGTCAAGGAGTTACGAGCAGTACTTC.

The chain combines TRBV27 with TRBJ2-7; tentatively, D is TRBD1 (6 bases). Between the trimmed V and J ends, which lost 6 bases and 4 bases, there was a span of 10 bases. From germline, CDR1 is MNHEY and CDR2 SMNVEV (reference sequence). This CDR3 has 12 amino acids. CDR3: CASRTQGYEQYF. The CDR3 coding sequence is TGTGCCAGCAGAACTCAGGGGTACGAGCAGTACTTC.

In nucleotides, the CDR3 is TGTGCCAGCAGCCAAGAGCGCTCCCCTTGGGACAATGAGCAGTTCTTC. It codes for CASSQERSPWDNEQFF. The chain joins TRBV14 to TRBJ2-1, with D uncertain. This CDR3 contains 16 residues. Deletions cut 0 bases from V and 5 bases from J, with 14 bases between. CDR1 is SGHDN and CDR2 is FVKESK in the germline V gene.

The CDR3 nucleotides are TGTGCCAGCAGTTTAGAACAGCTATACAATGAGCAGTTCTTC. Translation gives CASSLEQLYNEQFF. The chain has TRBV28 and TRBJ2-1, with unresolved D. Germline V gives CDR1 MDHEN, CDR2 SYDVKM. The CDR3 length is 14 residues. Trimming pared 2 bases from V and 4 bases from J, leaving 9 bases between.